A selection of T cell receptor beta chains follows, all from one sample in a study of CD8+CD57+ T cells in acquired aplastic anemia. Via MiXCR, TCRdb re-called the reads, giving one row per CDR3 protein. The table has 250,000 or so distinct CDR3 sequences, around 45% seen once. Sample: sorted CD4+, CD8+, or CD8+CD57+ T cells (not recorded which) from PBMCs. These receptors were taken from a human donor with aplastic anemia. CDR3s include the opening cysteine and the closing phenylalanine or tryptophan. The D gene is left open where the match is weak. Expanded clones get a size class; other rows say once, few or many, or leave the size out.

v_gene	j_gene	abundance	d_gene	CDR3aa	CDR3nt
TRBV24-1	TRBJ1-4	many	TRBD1	CATSGQGQAGLEKLFF	TGTGCCACCAGTGGCCAAGGACAGGCTGGCCTTGAAAAACTGTTTTTT
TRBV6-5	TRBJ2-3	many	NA	CASSLSNTDTQYF	TGTGCCAGCAGTTTATCCAACACAGATACGCAGTATTTT
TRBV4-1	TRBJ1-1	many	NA	CASSQDTGYTEAFF	TGCGCCAGCAGCCAAGATACGGGTTACACTGAAGCTTTCTTT
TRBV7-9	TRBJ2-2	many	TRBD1	CASSPRQGARTGELFF	TGTGCCAGCAGCCCACGACAGGGGGCACGCACCGGGGAGCTGTTTTTT
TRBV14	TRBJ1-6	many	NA	CASSQYSTLHF	TGTGCCAGCAGCCAATATTCCACCCTCCACTTT
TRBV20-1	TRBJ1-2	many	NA	CSARYGPLSNGYTF	TGCAGTGCCCGTTACGGCCCCTTGAGTAACGGCTACACCTTC
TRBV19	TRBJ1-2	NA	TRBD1	CASSPAGQGAGYTF	TGTGCCAGTAGCCCGGCGGGGCAGGGGGCTGGCTACACCTTC
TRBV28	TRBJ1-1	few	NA	CASSLGRRRLGDTEAFF	TGTGCCAGCAGTCTCGGACGGAGGCGGTTAGGGGACACTGAAGCTTTCTTT
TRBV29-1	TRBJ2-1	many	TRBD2	CSVLLLAGGYNEQFF	TGCAGCGTGCTCCTACTAGCGGGGGGATACAATGAGCAGTTCTTC
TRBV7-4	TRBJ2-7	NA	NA	CASSPQVGLGTYEQYF	TGTGCCAGCAGCCCCCAAGTGGGGCTCGGGACCTACGAGCAGTACTTC
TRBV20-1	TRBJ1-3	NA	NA	CSASYGGSSGNTIYF	TGCAGTGCTAGCTATGGCGGGAGCTCTGGAAACACCATATATTTT
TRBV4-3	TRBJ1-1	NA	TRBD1	CASSQGEGTVLEDTEAFF	TGCGCCAGCAGCCAAGGGGAGGGGACAGTCCTAGAGGACACTGAAGCTTTCTTT
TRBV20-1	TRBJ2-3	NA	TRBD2	CSAVSGTSGYNEQYF	TGCAGTGCTGTATCCGGGACTAGCGGATACAATGAGCAGTATTTT
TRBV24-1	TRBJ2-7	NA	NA	CATSETDSQYF	TGTGCCACCAGTGAGACTGACAGCCAGTACTTC
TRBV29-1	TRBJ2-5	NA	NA	CSVVMGSSQQETQYF	TGCAGCGTTGTTATGGGCTCTAGTCAGCAAGAGACCCAGTACTTC
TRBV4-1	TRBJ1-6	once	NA	CASTLTGQGSPLHF	TGCGCCAGCACCCTAACAGGGCAGGGGTCACCCCTCCACTTT
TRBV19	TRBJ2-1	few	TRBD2	CASSPLAGGNVHNEQFF	TGTGCCAGTAGTCCGCTAGCGGGAGGGAATGTTCACAATGAGCAGTTCTTC
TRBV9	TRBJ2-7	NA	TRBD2	CASSVGSGGDSYEQYF	TGTGCCAGCAGCGTAGGGAGCGGGGGGGATTCTTACGAGCAGTACTTC
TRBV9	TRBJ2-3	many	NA	CASSGGLTDTQYF	TGTGCCAGCAGCGGGGGCCTCACAGATACGCAGTATTTT
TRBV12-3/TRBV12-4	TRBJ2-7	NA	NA	CASSLGGPGYEQYF	TGTGCCAGCAGTTTGGGGGGGCCCGGATACGAGCAGTACTTC
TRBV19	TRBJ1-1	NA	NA	CASSKAPNTEAFF	TGTGCCAGTAGTAAAGCACCGAACACTGAAGCTTTCTTT
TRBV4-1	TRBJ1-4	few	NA	CASSQDGFGTGNEKLFF	TGCGCCAGCAGCCAAGATGGTTTCGGGACGGGGAATGAAAAACTGTTTTTT
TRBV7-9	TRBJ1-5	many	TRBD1	CASSLSGGQPQHF	TGTGCCAGCAGCTTGTCAGGGGGTCAGCCCCAGCATTTT
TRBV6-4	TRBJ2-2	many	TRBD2	CASSDTAGESGELFF	TGTGCCAGCAGTGATACAGCGGGAGAGTCCGGGGAGCTGTTTTTT
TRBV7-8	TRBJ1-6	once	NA	CASSLRSLVNNSPLHF	TGTGCCAGCAGCCTCCGTAGCCTTGTCAATAATTCACCCCTCCACTTT
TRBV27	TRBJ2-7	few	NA	CASSRSPLYEQYF	TGTGCCAGCAGTCGGAGCCCCCTATACGAGCAGTACTTC
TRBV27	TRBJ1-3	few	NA	CASSLSGWSSTGNTIYF	TGTGCCAGCAGTTTATCAGGATGGTCTAGCACCGGAAACACCATATATTTT
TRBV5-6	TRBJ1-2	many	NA	CASSQVQYKGDYGYTF	TGTGCCAGCAGCCAAGTTCAGTATAAGGGTGACTATGGCTACACCTTC
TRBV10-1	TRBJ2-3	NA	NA	CASGPRLSAEGDTQYF	TGCGCCAGCGGACCGAGATTGTCGGCAGAAGGAGATACGCAGTATTTT
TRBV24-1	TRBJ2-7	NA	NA	CATSVGESYEQYF	TGTGCCACCAGTGTGGGTGAATCCTACGAGCAGTACTTC
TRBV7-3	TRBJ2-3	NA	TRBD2	CASSIAGRTDTQYF	TGTGCCAGCAGCATAGCGGGACGCACAGATACGCAGTATTTT
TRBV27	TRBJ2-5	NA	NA	CASSLGAVPQETQYF	TGTGCCAGCAGTTTAGGGGCAGTACCACAAGAGACCCAGTACTTC
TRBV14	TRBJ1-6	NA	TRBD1	CASSTLQGSPLHF	TGTGCCAGCAGTACTCTACAGGGGAGTCCCCTCCACTTT
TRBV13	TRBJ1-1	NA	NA	CASSPPDGEGTEAFF	TGTGCCAGCAGCCCCCCGGATGGGGAGGGAACTGAAGCTTTCTTT
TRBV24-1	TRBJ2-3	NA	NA	CATPVRDTQYF	TGTGCCACCCCGGTCCGAGATACGCAGTATTTT
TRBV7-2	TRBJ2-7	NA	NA	CASSITGPENEQYF	TGTGCCAGCAGCATCACCGGGCCGGAGAACGAGCAGTACTTC
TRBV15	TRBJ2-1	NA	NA	CASSRDRPDEQFF	TGTGCCAGCAGCAGAGATCGCCCGGATGAGCAGTTCTTC
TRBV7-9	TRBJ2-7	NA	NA	CASSSYSGVDEQYF	TGTGCCAGCAGCTCCTACTCGGGGGTCGACGAGCAGTACTTC
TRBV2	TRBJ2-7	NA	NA	CASSEELTRSYEQYF	TGTGCCAGCAGTGAAGAATTGACTCGCTCCTACGAGCAGTACTTC
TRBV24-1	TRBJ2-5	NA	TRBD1	CATSEGRQGLYQETQYF	TGTGCCACCAGTGAGGGAAGACAGGGTCTGTACCAAGAGACCCAGTACTTC
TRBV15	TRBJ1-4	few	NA	CATREWTNEKLFF	TGTGCCACCAGAGAGTGGACTAATGAAAAACTGTTTTTT
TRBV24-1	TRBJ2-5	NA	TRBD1	CATSDCQGAGQETQYF	TGTGCCACCAGTGATTGTCAGGGGGCAGGTCAAGAGACCCAGTACTTC